The 16 T cell receptor beta chains listed next were all sequenced from one sample in a study of breast tumors, draining lymph nodes, adjacent tissues. Each CDR3 protein is one row after TCRdb ran MiXCR on the multiplex PCR reads. Among 100,000 or so distinct CDR3 sequences listed, around 21% were seen once. The lymph nodes were axillary draining lymph nodes from breast cancer patients. Material: axillary lymph node tissue. The receptor set was obtained from a female donor with breast cancer. Some clones in this sample may be carry-over from other donors' samples.

Remarks on this clonotype: Germline is not matched at one junction end, which may reflect a read error. J is TRBJ2-1 and V is TRBV30; TRBD2 agrees at 9 bases. Germline CDR1 reads GTSNPN; CDR2 reads SVGIG (reference sequence). This CDR3 has 17 residues. CDR3 sequence (DNA): TGTGCCTGGAGTGTACGGGCGAGCGGGAGGCACTACAATGAGCAGCTCTTC. Residues: CAWSVRASGRHYNEQLF.

There are many counts of this clonotype. The V call is TRBV5-6, the J call TRBJ1-2, with D hard to call. This CDR3 has 14 residues. CDR1 and CDR2 (germline): SGHDT, YYEEEE. The germline V and J ends were trimmed by 4 bases and 4 bases, with 14 bases remaining between them. CDR3: CASSPHDRGYGYTF. CDR3 nucleotide sequence: TGTGCCAGCAGCCCCCACGATAGAGGCTATGGCTACACCTTC.

This clonotype was detected many times. The chain employs TRBV9 and TRBJ1-6, with a possible D match to TRBD1 (5 bases). Germline CDR1 and CDR2: SGDLS and YYNGEE. The germline V and J ends were trimmed by 0 bases and 7 bases, with 8 bases remaining between them. The CDR3 is made up of 14 amino acids. CDR3 sequence reads: CASSVEWGNSPLHF. CDR3 in DNA: TGTGCCAGCAGCGTAGAATGGGGGAATTCACCCCTCCACTTT. The entire variable domain, with the rest obtained from reference TRBV9 and TRBJ1-6, is as follows: DSGVTQTPKHLITATGQRVTLRCSPRSGDLSVYWYQQSLDQGLQFLIQYYNGEERAKGNILERFSAQQFPDLHSELNLSSLELGDSALYFCASSVEWGNSPLHFGNGTRLTVT.

This clonotype was counted ten times or more. The V call is TRBV20-1, the J call TRBJ2-7; D gene uncertain. This CDR3 has 15 residues. CDR1 DFQATT and CDR2 SNEGSKA come from the germline V gene (reference sequence). Trimming took 4 bases from V and 7 from J, leaving 23 bases between them. As DNA, the CDR3 is TGCAGTGCTACTTTCCGGAGTTTGTTGGGAAGTGAGCAGTACTTC. This translates into CSATFRSLLGSEQYF.

About this clonotype itself: A much larger clone differs by one base, so this may be a read error. The chain recombines TRBV3-1 with TRBJ1-2; TRBD1 might be the D (5 bases). CDR3 length: 12 amino acids. The germline V gene has CDR1 LGHDT and CDR2 YNNKEL (reference sequence). The CDR3 region has the DNA TGTGCCAGCAGCCGGCTGGGGGAAGGCTACGCCTTC. Its protein is CASSRLGEGYAF. The entire variable domain, with the rest obtained from reference TRBV3-1 and TRBJ1-2, is as follows: DTAVSQTPKYLVTQMGNDKSIKCEQNLGHDTMYWYKQDSKKFLKIMFSYNNKELIINETVPNRFSPKSPDKAHLNLHINSLELGDSAVYFCASSRLGEGYAFGSGTRLTVV.

This clonotype was seen more than once but under ten times. The chain joins TRBV5-4 to TRBJ1-3; 8 bases are shared with TRBD1. This CDR3 comprises 15 residues. Per germline, CDR1 SGHNT and CDR2 YYREEE (reference sequence). Germline trimming cut 4 bases from V and 4 bases from J; bases unmatched to any gene: 7. CDR3 loop: CASSIGQGAGNTIYF. CDR3 bases: TGTGCCAGCAGCATAGGACAGGGCGCGGGAAACACCATATATTTT.

This clonotype was detected ten times or more. The chain combines TRBV2 with TRBJ2-3; D remains ambiguous. Trimming pared 6 bases from V and 1 base from J, leaving 5 bases between. Looked up from germline, CDR1 is SNHLY and CDR2 is FYNNEI. The CDR3 is 12 residues long. CDR3 residues: CASRLGTDTQYF. DNA of the CDR3: TGTGCCAGCAGATTGGGCACAGATACGCAGTATTTT.

The table lists this clonotype with many counts. The chain uses TRBV6-1 and TRBJ2-1; 7 nucleotides line up with TRBD2. Per germline, CDR1 MNHNS and CDR2 SASEGT. V lost 7 bases and J lost 10; bases outside the gene matches: 19. The CDR3 has 16 residues. In DNA, the CDR3 is TGTGCCAGCACTCTGCCACTTGAGCGGGGTCCCTGGGAGCAGTTCTTC. Protein sequence: CASTLPLERGPWEQFF.

This chain joins TRBV29-1 and TRBJ1-3; D might be TRBD1 (5 bases). With 5 bases removed from V and 0 bases from J, the gap between germline ends came to 11 bases. Germline assignment: CDR1 SQVTM and CDR2 ANQGSEA. The CDR3 runs 14 residues. Here the CDR3 reads CSVISGHSGNTIYF. The CDR3 DNA follows: TGCAGCGTTATATCAGGACACTCTGGAAACACCATATATTTT.

This clonotype was detected a few times. The chain carries TRBV11-2 and TRBJ1-1; no reliable D call. This CDR3 is 13 amino acids long. V was shortened by 2 bases and J by 0 bases, with 4 bases between the two germline ends. Germline V gene lookup returns CDR1 SGHAT and CDR2 FQNNGV. CDR3 bases: TGTGCCAGCAGCTTAACGATGAACACTGAAGCTTTCTTT. Its protein is CASSLTMNTEAFF.

This clonotype occurred many times. The V gene is TRBV12-3 or TRBV12-4, the J gene TRBJ2-7; weak D call: TRBD1 (6 bases). CDR3 length: 12 residues. V gave up 5 bases and J gave up 4 bases, with 9 bases separating them. The DNA for the CDR3 is TGTGCCAGCAGTCTACAGGGATACGAGCAGTACTTC. Residues: CASSLQGYEQYF.

Regarding this clonotype: A much larger clone differs by one base, so this may be a read error. The chain links TRBV11-3 to TRBJ2-5; 8 bases agree with TRBD2. The germline V gene encodes CDR1 SGHNT and CDR2 YENEEA. With 7 bases clipped from V and 5 bases from J, the junction kept 15 bases outside the gene matches. The CDR3 consists of 16 residues. In DNA form, the CDR3 reads TGTGCCAGCAATATCCCGGGACCAGCGGGGGTGGAGACCCAGTACTTC. Amino acid sequence: CASNIPGPAGVETQYF.

Worth noting for this clonotype: Germline and junction disagree at one end, which may indicate a read error. The J gene is TRBJ1-1, the V gene TRBV9, with a possible D match to TRBD1 (5 bases). The CDR3 is 14 amino acids. Germline-derived CDR1 and CDR2 are SGDLS and YYNGEE. As DNA, the CDR3 is TGTGCCAGCAGCGCAGGGACGGTGAACACTGAAGCTCTCTTT. Protein: CASSAGTVNTEALF.

This clonotype was detected many times. This chain links TRBV29-1 with TRBJ2-5; the D gene is possibly TRBD1 (6 bases). Germline assignment: CDR1 SQVTM and CDR2 ANQGSEA. V was shortened by 5 bases and J by 2 bases, with 6 bases between the two germline ends. The CDR3 runs 11 residues. The CDR3 nucleotides are TGCAGCGTTAGGGGGCAAGAGACCCAGTACTTC. Amino acids: CSVRGQETQYF.

This clonotype was recorded many times. The chain links TRBV20-1 to TRBJ2-7; D perhaps matches TRBD2 (5 bases). V was shortened by 0 bases and J by 6 bases, with 18 bases between the two germline ends. Germline V lookup: CDR1 DFQATT, CDR2 SNEGSKA (reference sequence). The CDR3 spans 15 residues. The CDR3 DNA is TGCAGTGCTAGAGACTCTAGCCACCCACGGACCGAGCAGTACTTC. Residues: CSARDSSHPRTEQYF.

The sample holds many counts of this clonotype. The genes are TRBV27 and TRBJ1-6, with D tentatively TRBD1 (5 bases). Germline CDR1 MNHEY, CDR2 SMNVEV (reference sequence). Trimming removed 6 bases at V and 9 bases at J, with 9 bases between. There are 12 residues in the CDR3. CDR3 protein: CASSRRGSPLHF. The CDR3 nucleotides are TGTGCCAGCAGCCGGAGGGGTTCACCCCTCCACTTT.